The next 15 T cell receptor beta chains were all read from a single sample in a study of T cell repertoires in cytomegalovirus infection. TCRdb processed the reads anew with MiXCR; each CDR3 protein has one entry. Among around 69,000 distinct CDR3 sequences listed, 20% to 25% were seen once. Their antigen targets remain unknown. Sample: CD8+ T cells from cultured PBMCs, taken from culture after CMV antigen stimulation. These receptors were obtained from a human donor in good health (CMV status not recorded). Some clones in this sample may be carry-over from other donors' samples.

Concerning this clonotype: Possible read error: a much larger clone is one base away. The chain carries TRBV2 and TRBJ2-1; maybe TRBD2 (6 bases). The ends were cut back, 9 bases at V and 0 bases at J, with 15 bases in the middle. The CDR3 is 15 residues long. Germline-derived CDR1 and CDR2 are SNHLY and FYNNEI. CDR3 coding DNA: TGTGCCAGGGGTGGCGGGGTCGGCTCCTACAATGAGCAGTTCTTC. Translating gives CARGGGVGSYNEQFF.

This clonotype turned up a few times. This rearrangement joins TRBV7-2 to TRBJ2-1, with 10 bases that match TRBD2. The V and J ends lost 1 base and 8 bases, in that order; junction bases with no gene match: 5. The length of the CDR3 is 15 residues. Germline V gene lookup returns CDR1 SGHTA and CDR2 FQGNSA. CDR3 bases: TGTGCCAGCAGCTTAGGAGCTAGCGGGGGCGATGAGCAGTTCTTC. Amino acid sequence: CASSLGASGGDEQFF.

This clonotype was counted only a few times. V is TRBV27 and J is TRBJ1-3; 9 bases map to TRBD1. The germline V gene has CDR1 MNHEY and CDR2 SMNVEV (reference sequence). The length of the CDR3 is 16 residues. V lost 6 bases, J lost 4 bases, and 10 bases stayed unmatched. DNA of the CDR3: TGTGCCAGCAGCCCGAGGGACAGGGTATTGGGAAACACCATATATTTT. Its translation: CASSPRDRVLGNTIYF.

The chain has TRBV7-4 and TRBJ2-5, with D unclear. Trimming stripped 2 bases from V and 1 base from J, with 8 bases between. The CDR3 has 14 amino acids. Germline CDR1 is SGHVT and CDR2 is SQSDAQ. CDR3 bases: TGTGCCAGCAGCTTACTAGGGCCCCAAGAGACCCAGTACTTC. This codes for CASSLLGPQETQYF.

This clonotype occurred a few times. The chain links TRBV7-6 to TRBJ2-1; no clear D gene. The CDR3 has 16 residues. The germline V and J ends were trimmed by 5 bases and 5 bases, with 19 bases remaining between them. Looked up from germline, CDR1 is SGHVS and CDR2 is FNYEAQ. CDR3 DNA sequence: TGTGCCAGCAGCCTCAGATGGGGTGGTGCGGACAATGAGCAGTTCTTC. It translates to CASSLRWGGADNEQFF.

This clonotype was seen more than once but under ten times. The chain links TRBV7-9 to TRBJ1-3; D is ambiguous. The CDR3 has 12 amino acids. The germline CDR1 and CDR2 sequences are SEHNR and FQNEAQ (reference sequence). V shed 5 bases and J shed 4 bases, with 6 bases lying between them. CDR3 nucleotide sequence: TGTGCCAGCAGCCCCCCAGGAAACACCATATATTTT. Translating it yields CASSPPGNTIYF.

This clonotype was seen more than once but under ten times. Here the CDR3 DNA reads TGTGCCAGCAGCCAAGATAAGGGGGGTTTGGAAAAACTGTTTTTT. Encoded protein: CASSQDKGGLEKLFF. V and J are TRBV4-2 and TRBJ1-4; D is possibly TRBD1 (6 bases). The CDR3 extends over 15 amino acids. V was cut by 0 bases and J by 8 bases, with 13 bases left in between. The germline CDR1 and CDR2 sequences are LGHNA and YNFKEQ.

The CDR3 DNA reads TGTGCCAGCAGCCCCCGGGCCAGGGGGAGCTCCTACGAGCAGTACTTC. This codes for CASSPRARGSSYEQYF. V is TRBV27 and J is TRBJ2-7; 7 bases agree with TRBD1. The germline gives CDR1 MNHEY, CDR2 SMNVEV (reference sequence). The CDR3 is 16 residues long. V gave up 6 bases and J gave up 0 bases; unmatched junction bases: 11.

The chain has TRBV12-3 or TRBV12-4 and TRBJ1-2; TRBD1 is a possible D gene (5 bases). Trimming cost V 5 bases and J 8 bases, with 15 bases left between them. The CDR3 consists of 13 residues. The CDR3 DNA sequence: TGTGCCAGCAGTCCCGGGACCGCACTCGGCTACACCTTC. Translating gives CASSPGTALGYTF.

This clonotype was seen a few times. The rearrangement joins TRBV6-5 to TRBJ2-3; D ambiguous. V lost 4 bases and J 0 bases, leaving 8 bases between the germline ends. The CDR3 has 14 residues. The germline CDR1 and CDR2 sequences are MNHEY and SVGAGI. CDR3 loop: CASSLQPSTDTQYF. The CDR3 DNA sequence: TGTGCCAGCAGTTTGCAACCTAGCACAGATACGCAGTATTTT.

In regard to this clonotype: The junction departs from the called germline gene at one end, perhaps through a read error. This chain joins TRBV10-3 and TRBJ1-3, with 7 bases aligning to TRBD1. Germline V gene lookup returns CDR1 ENHRY and CDR2 SYGVKD. The CDR3 runs to 14 residues. Here the CDR3 DNA reads TGTACCATCCTCGGACAGGCCTCTGGAAACACCATATATTTT. It encodes CTILGQASGNTIYF.

The chain is built from TRBV27 and TRBJ1-5, with D tentatively TRBD1 (5 bases). The CDR3 is 16 residues long. Per germline, CDR1 MNHEY and CDR2 SMNVEV (reference sequence). V lost 3 bases and J 0 bases, leaving 12 bases between the germline ends. In nucleotides, the CDR3 is TGTGCCAGCAGTTTGGGGCAGGGACTTAGCAATCAGCCCCAGCATTTT. As protein: CASSLGQGLSNQPQHF.

V gene TRBV7-4 combines with J gene TRBJ2-7; D might be TRBD1 (6 bases). V gave up 2 bases and J gave up 7 bases, with 15 bases separating them. From germline, CDR1 is SGHVT and CDR2 SQSDAQ. The CDR3 length is 14 residues. In DNA form, the CDR3 reads TGTGCCAGCAGCTTATCAGGGGTTCCAGTGGAGCAGTACTTC. It codes for CASSLSGVPVEQYF.

The rearrangement uses TRBV7-2 and TRBJ2-1, with 11 bases aligning to TRBD2. The V segment lost 4 bases and the J segment 3 bases; nucleotides outside the gene matches: 5. There are 16 residues in the CDR3. Germline lookup yields CDR1 SGHTA and CDR2 FQGNSA. The CDR3: CASSSWTSGHYNEQFF. CDR3 DNA sequence: TGTGCCAGCAGCTCCTGGACTAGCGGGCACTACAATGAGCAGTTCTTC.

There are a few counts of this clonotype. The rearrangement uses TRBV20-1 and TRBJ2-1; 7 bases agree with TRBD2. CDR1 DFQATT and CDR2 SNEGSKA come from the germline V gene (reference sequence). The CDR3 totals 16 residues. J gave up 2 bases and V 4 bases, and 11 bases lay outside the gene matches. The CDR3 DNA reads TGCAGTGCTACCCACCCTTCCGCGGGGGCCTACAATGAGCAGTTCTTC. It encodes CSATHPSAGAYNEQFF.